Shown below are 18 T cell receptor beta chains from a single sample sequenced in a study of cytomegalovirus exposure and HLA in healthy donors. PCR involved 60 Vbeta and 13 Jbeta primers. The repertoire was sequenced with immunoSEQ multiplex PCR; TCRdb's copy has only in-frame clones and lacks some. Of about 130,000 clones in the sample, about three quarters were seen once. Sample: PBMCs. The receptors come from a woman aged 55-75 years in good health and CMV-seropositive.

The gene calls are TRBV19 and TRBJ1-2; 8 bases line up with TRBD1. J was trimmed by 3 bases and V by 9 bases; bases with no gene match: 15. CDR3 length equals 16 residues. Germline V CDR1 and CDR2: LNHDA, SQIVND (reference sequence). The DNA for the CDR3 is TGTGCCAGCCAAATTAAGGGGGACAGGATTGACTATGGCTACACCTTC. This codes for CASQIKGDRIDYGYTF.

The chain recombines TRBV19 with TRBJ2-1; D might be TRBD2 (5 bases). This CDR3 comprises 14 residues. CDR1 and CDR2 from the germline V gene are LNHDA and SQIVND (reference sequence). Trimming pared 7 bases from V and 8 bases from J, leaving 18 bases between. In DNA form, the CDR3 reads TGTGCCAGTACCCGGCGGACTCTCGATTATGAGCAGTTCTTC. This sequence encodes CASTRRTLDYEQFF.

The chain employs TRBV7-6 and TRBJ2-7; TRBD1 agrees at 7 bases. V shed 5 bases and J 4 bases; nucleotides not matched to a gene: 5. CDR3 length: 13 residues. Per the germline V gene, CDR1 is SGHVS and CDR2 is FNYEAQ. The CDR3 is CASSGETGYEQYF. CDR3 in DNA: TGTGCCAGCAGCGGGGAGACAGGGTACGAGCAGTACTTC.

The rearrangement uses TRBV5-1 and TRBJ1-5; possible D gene TRBD1, 6 bases. CDR3 length: 17 amino acids. The germline V gene encodes CDR1 SGHRS and CDR2 YFSETQ. The germline V and J ends were trimmed by 0 bases and 6 bases, with 19 bases remaining between them. CDR3 protein: CASSLGYSSGGGQPQHF. CDR3 coding DNA: TGCGCCAGCAGCTTGGGGTATAGTTCGGGGGGCGGTCAGCCCCAGCATTTT.

This sequence joins TRBV5-1 and TRBJ2-1; 10 nucleotides line up with TRBD2. There are 15 residues in the CDR3. Germline V gives CDR1 SGHRS, CDR2 YFSETQ. Unmatched junction bases numbered 5, after V lost 4 bases and J lost 4 bases. CDR3 nucleotides: TGCGCCAGCAGCATCAGCGGGGGGGTGTACAATGAGCAGTTCTTC. Translating gives CASSISGGVYNEQFF.

CDR3: CASSRTGSSYEQYF. CDR3 sequence (DNA): TGTGCCAGCAGCCGGACAGGTTCCTCCTACGAGCAGTACTTC. The chain combines TRBV2 with TRBJ2-5, with TRBD1 matching 7 bases. The DNA end lines up better with TRBJ2-7; the J call may be wrong. The CDR3 has 14 amino acids. Germline CDR1 is SNHLY and CDR2 is FYNNEI.

This chain connects TRBV6-5 to TRBJ1-2, with D perhaps TRBD1 (5 bases). Deletions cut 4 bases from V and 4 bases from J, with 10 bases between. The CDR3 consists of 13 residues. Germline lookup yields CDR1 MNHEY and CDR2 SVGAGI. CDR3 bases: TGTGCCAGCAGTTTAGGGGCGCGCTATGGCTACACCTTC. Residues: CASSLGARYGYTF.

This chain connects TRBV19 to TRBJ1-1; 8 nucleotides align to TRBD1. Germline lookup yields CDR1 LNHDA and CDR2 SQIVND (reference sequence). V trimming: 4 bases; J trimming: 3 bases; junction bases outside the gene matches: 4. There are 14 residues in the CDR3. The CDR3 DNA reads TGTGCCAGTAGTAGGGACAGGTTATACACTGAAGCTTTCTTT. Protein product: CASSRDRLYTEAFF.

This clone appeared many times. The chain links TRBV6-6 to TRBJ2-7; TRBD1 agrees at 9 bases. This CDR3 has 14 residues. Losses at the gene ends were 6 bases for V and 0 bases for J; bases not matched to a gene: 3. Per germline, CDR1 MNHNY and CDR2 SVGAGI (reference sequence). Here the CDR3 reads CASRATGGSYEQYF. The CDR3 DNA reads TGTGCCAGCAGGGCGACAGGGGGCTCCTACGAGCAGTACTTC.

This clone was picked up a small number of times. This sequence joins TRBV15 and TRBJ1-2, with TRBD1 identical over 7 bases. J gave up 1 base and V 3 bases, and 11 bases lay outside the gene matches. The CDR3 has 17 residues. The germline gives CDR1 LNHNV, CDR2 YYDKDF (reference sequence). As DNA, the CDR3 is TGTGCCACCAGCAGGGGCCACGGGACAGCAGTTAACTATGGCTACACCTTC. It specifies CATSRGHGTAVNYGYTF.

The rearrangement links TRBV5-6 to TRBJ2-3; D perhaps matches TRBD1 (6 bases). Germline assignment: CDR1 SGHDT and CDR2 YYEEEE. The V gene lost 3 bases and the J gene lost 0 bases, with 17 bases spanning the gap. This CDR3 comprises 17 residues. CDR3 bases: TGTGCCAGCAGCTCCAACCTCCGGGACATTAGCACAGATACGCAGTATTTT. It translates to CASSSNLRDISTDTQYF.

This clone occurred a few times. This sequence joins TRBV2 and TRBJ1-5; D ambiguous. In germline, CDR1 is SNHLY, CDR2 FYNNEI. The V end lost 7 bases, the J end lost 0 bases, and 13 bases lay between the germline ends. This CDR3 is 15 amino acids long. This chain's CDR3 is CASMNTPYSNQPQHF. In DNA, the CDR3 is TGTGCCAGCATGAACACACCTTATAGCAATCAGCCCCAGCATTTT.

V usage is TRBV7-6 and J usage is TRBJ2-1, with TRBD2 identical over 7 bases. Germline V lookup: CDR1 SGHVS, CDR2 FNYEAQ. The CDR3 is made up of 16 amino acids. V lost 2 bases to trimming and J lost 4 bases; unmatched junction nucleotides: 8. CDR3 sequence (DNA): TGTGCCAGCAGCTTATCCCGTGCGGGGGAGTACAATGAGCAGTTCTTC. This codes for CASSLSRAGEYNEQFF.

The sample holds a few counts of this clone. The V gene is TRBV5-1, the J gene TRBJ2-7, with D unclear. The germline V and J ends were trimmed by 4 bases and 1 base, with 15 bases remaining between them. The CDR3 loop spans 15 amino acids. CDR1 is SGHRS, CDR2 YFSETQ, per germline. The CDR3 here is CASSPGHPGSYEQYF. The CDR3 DNA is TGCGCCAGCAGCCCTGGCCATCCGGGTTCCTACGAGCAGTACTTC.

This chain links TRBV5-1 with TRBJ1-3; 9 bases map to TRBD1. The CDR3 is 16 residues long. V lost 4 bases and J lost 2; bases outside the gene matches: 7. Germline V gives CDR1 SGHRS, CDR2 YFSETQ. This CDR3 reads CASSPGTGNTGNTIYF. The CDR3 DNA reads TGCGCCAGCAGCCCAGGGACAGGGAATACTGGAAACACCATATATTTT.

The chain has TRBV4-1 and TRBJ1-1; 8 nucleotides match TRBD1. Unmatched junction bases numbered 10, after V lost 6 bases and J lost 7 bases. This CDR3 is built from 14 residues. Germline assignment: CDR1 MGHRA and CDR2 YSYEKL. CDR3 sequence: CASRNDRGVVEAFF. CDR3 nucleotides: TGCGCCAGCAGAAATGACAGGGGAGTAGTTGAAGCTTTCTTT.

The chain has TRBV7-8 and TRBJ1-3; D gene ambiguous. Germline V gene sequence: CDR1 SGHVS, CDR2 FQNEAQ. The ends were cut back, 5 bases at V and 0 bases at J, with 11 bases in the middle. This CDR3 has 15 amino acids. CDR3 in DNA: TGTGCCAGCAGCCCCGCCGGGGTCTCTGGAAACACCATATATTTT. Protein sequence: CASSPAGVSGNTIYF.

This clone was seen a single time. The chain recombines TRBV7-9 with TRBJ1-2; 9 nucleotides align to TRBD1. Trimming took 5 bases from V and 4 from J; bases not matched to a gene: 5. CDR3 length equals 14 residues. The germline V gene has CDR1 SEHNR and CDR2 FQNEAQ (reference sequence). CDR3 DNA sequence: TGTGCCAGCAGCCCGCGACAGGGGGGCTATGGCTACACCTTC. Protein sequence: CASSPRQGGYGYTF.